The present T cell receptor beta chain was sequenced within a study of CD8 T cells in Susac syndrome. Those who served as multiple sclerosis controls were treatment-naive patients with stable or active relapsing-remitting disease. The CDR3 has 14 amino acids. Germline V gives CDR1 SQVTM, CDR2 ANQGSEA. Trimming removed 4 bases at V and 0 bases at J, with 7 bases between. An amount of RNA that ranged from 0.5 to 1 ug was reverse transcribed with random hexamers. Using its own MiXCR run on the immunoSEQ multiplex PCR reads, TCRdb lists one record per CDR3 protein. The sample lists about 210,000 distinct CDR3 sequences, nearly 97% occurring once.

The sequenced sample consisted of CD4+ T cells from PBMCs. The rearrangement uses TRBV29-1 and TRBJ2-6; D is undetermined. The sequence was obtained from a human donor with multiple sclerosis. CDR3 sequence: CSVASVSGANVLTF. CDR3 nucleotides: TGCAGCGTTGCAAGTGTCTCTGGGGCCAACGTCCTGACTTTC. The full variable domain, its missing parts supplied by reference TRBV29-1 and TRBJ2-6, is SAVISQKPSRDICQRGTSLTIQCQVDSQVTMMFWYRQQPGQSLTLIATANQGSEATYESGFVIDKFPISRPNLTFSTLTVSNMSPEDSSIYLCSVASVSGANVLTFGAGSRLTVL.